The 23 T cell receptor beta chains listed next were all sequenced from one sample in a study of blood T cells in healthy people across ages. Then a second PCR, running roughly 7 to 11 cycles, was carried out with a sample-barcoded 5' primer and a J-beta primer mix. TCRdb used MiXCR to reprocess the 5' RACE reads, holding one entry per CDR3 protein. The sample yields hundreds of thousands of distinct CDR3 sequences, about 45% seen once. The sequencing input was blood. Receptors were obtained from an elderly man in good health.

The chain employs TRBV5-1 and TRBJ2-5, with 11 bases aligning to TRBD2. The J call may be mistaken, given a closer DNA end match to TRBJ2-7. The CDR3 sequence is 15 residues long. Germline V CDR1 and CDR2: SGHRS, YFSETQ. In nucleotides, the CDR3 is TGCGCCAGCAGTTTAACCGGGACTAGCGGAGCCGAGCAGTACTTC. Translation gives CASSLTGTSGAEQYF.

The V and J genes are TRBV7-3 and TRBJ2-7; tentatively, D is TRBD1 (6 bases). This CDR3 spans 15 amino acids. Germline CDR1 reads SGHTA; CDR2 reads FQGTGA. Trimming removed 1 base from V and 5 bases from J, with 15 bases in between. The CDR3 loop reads CASSLIGTIGDEQYF. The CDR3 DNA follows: TGTGCCAGCAGCTTAATAGGGACAATCGGGGACGAGCAGTACTTC.

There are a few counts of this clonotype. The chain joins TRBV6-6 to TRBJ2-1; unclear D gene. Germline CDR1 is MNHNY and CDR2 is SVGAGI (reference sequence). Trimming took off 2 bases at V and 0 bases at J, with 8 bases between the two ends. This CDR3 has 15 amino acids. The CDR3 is CASSYEASSYNEQFF. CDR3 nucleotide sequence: TGTGCCAGCAGTTACGAGGCCAGCTCCTACAATGAGCAGTTCTTC.

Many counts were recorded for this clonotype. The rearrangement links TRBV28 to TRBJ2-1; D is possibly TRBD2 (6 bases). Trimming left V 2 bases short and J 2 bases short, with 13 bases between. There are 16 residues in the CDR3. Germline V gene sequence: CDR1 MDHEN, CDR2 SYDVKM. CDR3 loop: CASSLDRDSTYNEQFF. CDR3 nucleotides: TGTGCCAGCAGTTTAGACCGGGACTCAACCTACAATGAGCAGTTCTTC.

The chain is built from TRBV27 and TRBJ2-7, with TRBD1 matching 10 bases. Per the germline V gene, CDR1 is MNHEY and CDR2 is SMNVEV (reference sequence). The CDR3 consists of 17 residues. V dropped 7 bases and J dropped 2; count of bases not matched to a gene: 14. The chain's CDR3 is CASKARSRDRGTYEQYF. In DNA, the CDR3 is TGTGCCAGCAAGGCCCGCTCCCGGGACAGGGGAACCTACGAGCAGTACTTC.

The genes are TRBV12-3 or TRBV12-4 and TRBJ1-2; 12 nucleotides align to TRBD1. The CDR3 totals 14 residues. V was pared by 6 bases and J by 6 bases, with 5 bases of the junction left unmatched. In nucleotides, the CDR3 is TGTGCCAGCAGCCGTGGGACAGGGGGCGATGGCTACACCTTC. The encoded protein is CASSRGTGGDGYTF.

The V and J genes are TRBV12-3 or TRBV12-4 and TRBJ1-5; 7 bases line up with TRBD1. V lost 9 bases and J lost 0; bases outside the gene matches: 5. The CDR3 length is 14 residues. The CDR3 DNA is TGTGCCAGTACACAGGGGAATAGCAATCAGCCCCAGCATTTT. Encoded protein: CASTQGNSNQPQHF.

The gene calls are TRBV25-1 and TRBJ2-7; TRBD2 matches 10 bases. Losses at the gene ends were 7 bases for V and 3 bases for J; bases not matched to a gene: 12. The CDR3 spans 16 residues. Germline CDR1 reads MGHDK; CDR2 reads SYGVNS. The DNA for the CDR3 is TGTGCCAGCACTCCAACCGGTCGACTAGCGGGCTACGAGCAGTACTTC. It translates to CASTPTGRLAGYEQYF.

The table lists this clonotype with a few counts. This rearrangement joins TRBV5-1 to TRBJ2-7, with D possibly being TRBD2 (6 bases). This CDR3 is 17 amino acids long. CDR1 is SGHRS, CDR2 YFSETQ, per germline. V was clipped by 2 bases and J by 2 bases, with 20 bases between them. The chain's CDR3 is CASSFPGSGSLTYEQYF. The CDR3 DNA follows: TGCGCCAGCAGCTTTCCCGGGAGCGGGTCACTAACCTACGAGCAGTACTTC.

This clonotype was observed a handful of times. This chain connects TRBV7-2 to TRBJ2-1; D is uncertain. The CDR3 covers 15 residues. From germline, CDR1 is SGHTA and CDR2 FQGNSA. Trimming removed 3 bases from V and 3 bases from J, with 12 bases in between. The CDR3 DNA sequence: TGTGCCAGCAGCTTTCGTCTTTGGGACTACAATGAGCAGTTCTTC. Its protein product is CASSFRLWDYNEQFF.

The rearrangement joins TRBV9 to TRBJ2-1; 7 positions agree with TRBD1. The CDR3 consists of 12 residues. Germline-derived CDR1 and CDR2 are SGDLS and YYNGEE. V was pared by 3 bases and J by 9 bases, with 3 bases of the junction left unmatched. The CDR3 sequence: CASSATGIEQFF. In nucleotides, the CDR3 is TGTGCCAGCAGCGCGACAGGGATTGAGCAGTTCTTC.

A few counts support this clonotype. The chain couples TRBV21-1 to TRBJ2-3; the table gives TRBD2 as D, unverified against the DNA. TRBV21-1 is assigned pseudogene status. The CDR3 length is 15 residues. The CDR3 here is CASSKASGRSDTQYF. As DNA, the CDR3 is TGTGCCAGCAGCAAAGCCAGCGGGAGGTCAGATACGCAGTATTTT.

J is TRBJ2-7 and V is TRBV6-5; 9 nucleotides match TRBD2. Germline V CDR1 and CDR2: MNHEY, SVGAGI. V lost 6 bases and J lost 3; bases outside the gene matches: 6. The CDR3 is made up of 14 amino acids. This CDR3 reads CASSIAGDDYEQYF. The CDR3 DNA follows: TGTGCCAGCAGCATAGCGGGGGACGACTACGAGCAGTACTTC.

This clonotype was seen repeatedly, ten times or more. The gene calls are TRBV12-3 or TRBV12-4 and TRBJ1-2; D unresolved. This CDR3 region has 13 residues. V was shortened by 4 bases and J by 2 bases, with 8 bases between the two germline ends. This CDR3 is CASSSGPNYGYTF. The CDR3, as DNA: TGTGCCAGCAGTTCTGGCCCGAACTATGGCTACACCTTC.

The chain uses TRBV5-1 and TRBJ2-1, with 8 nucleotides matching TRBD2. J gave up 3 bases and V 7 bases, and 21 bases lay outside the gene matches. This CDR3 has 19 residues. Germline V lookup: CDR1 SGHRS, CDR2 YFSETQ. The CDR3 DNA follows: TGCGCCAGCGGGGATACAGGTAGCGGGACGCATTCTATCTACAATGAGCAGTTCTTC. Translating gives CASGDTGSGTHSIYNEQFF. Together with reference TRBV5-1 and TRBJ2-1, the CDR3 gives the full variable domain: KAGVTQTPRYLIKTRGQQVTLSCSPISGHRSVSWYQQTPGQGLQFLFEYFSETQRNKGNFPGRFSGRQFSNSRSEMNVSTLELGDSALYLCASGDTGSGTHSIYNEQFFGPGTRLTVL.

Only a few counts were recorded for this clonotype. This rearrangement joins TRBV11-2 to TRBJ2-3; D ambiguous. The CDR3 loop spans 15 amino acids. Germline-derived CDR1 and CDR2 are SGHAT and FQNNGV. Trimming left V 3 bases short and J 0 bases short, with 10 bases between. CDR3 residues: CASSFAALSTDTQYF. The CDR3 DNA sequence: TGTGCCAGCAGCTTCGCGGCCCTAAGCACAGATACGCAGTATTTT.

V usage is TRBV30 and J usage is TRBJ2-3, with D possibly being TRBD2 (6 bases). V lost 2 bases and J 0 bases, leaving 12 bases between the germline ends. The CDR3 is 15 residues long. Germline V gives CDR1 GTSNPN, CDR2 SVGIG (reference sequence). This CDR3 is CAWSLPGLSTDTQYF. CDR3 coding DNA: TGTGCCTGGAGTTTGCCGGGACTTAGCACAGATACGCAGTATTTT.

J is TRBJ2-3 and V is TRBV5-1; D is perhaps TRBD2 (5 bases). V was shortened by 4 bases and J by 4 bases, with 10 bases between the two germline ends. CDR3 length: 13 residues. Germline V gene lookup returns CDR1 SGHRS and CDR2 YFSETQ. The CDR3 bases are TGCGCCAGCAGCATTTGGAGGTCAGATACGCAGTATTTT. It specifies CASSIWRSDTQYF.

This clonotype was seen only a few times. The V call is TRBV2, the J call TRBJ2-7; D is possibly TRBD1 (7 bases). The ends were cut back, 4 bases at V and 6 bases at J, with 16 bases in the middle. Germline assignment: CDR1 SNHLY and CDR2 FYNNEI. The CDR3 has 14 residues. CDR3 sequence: CASSGQGGPFEQYF. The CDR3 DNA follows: TGTGCCAGCAGTGGGCAGGGGGGACCTTTCGAGCAGTACTTC.

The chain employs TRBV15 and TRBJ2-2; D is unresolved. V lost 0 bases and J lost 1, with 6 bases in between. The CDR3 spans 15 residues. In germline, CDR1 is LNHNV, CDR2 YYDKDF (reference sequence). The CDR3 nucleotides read TGTGCCACCAGCAGAGATCTCGGGAACACCGGGGAGCTGTTTTTT. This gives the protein CATSRDLGNTGELFF.

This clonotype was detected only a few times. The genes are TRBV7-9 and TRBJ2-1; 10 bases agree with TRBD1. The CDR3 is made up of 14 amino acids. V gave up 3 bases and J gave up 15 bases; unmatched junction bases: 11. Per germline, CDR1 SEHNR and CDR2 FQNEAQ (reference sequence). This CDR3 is CASSFAKRDRGLFF. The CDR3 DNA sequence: TGTGCCAGCAGCTTCGCCAAGCGGGACAGGGGACTGTTCTTC.

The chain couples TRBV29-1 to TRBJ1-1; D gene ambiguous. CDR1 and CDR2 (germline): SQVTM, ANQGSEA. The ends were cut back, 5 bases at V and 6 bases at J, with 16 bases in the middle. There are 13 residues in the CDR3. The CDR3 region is CSVCRSGSAEAFF. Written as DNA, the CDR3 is TGCAGCGTTTGCCGGTCGGGAAGCGCTGAAGCTTTCTTT.

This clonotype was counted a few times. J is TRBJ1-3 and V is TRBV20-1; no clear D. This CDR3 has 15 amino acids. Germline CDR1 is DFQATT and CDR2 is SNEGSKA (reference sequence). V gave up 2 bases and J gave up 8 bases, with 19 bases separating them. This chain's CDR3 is CSARHPVGVVDTIYF. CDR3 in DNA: TGCAGTGCTAGACACCCGGTCGGGGTTGTCGACACCATATATTTT.